This is a list of T cell receptor beta chains from one sample in a study of identical twins. TCRdb re-derived calls from the 5' RACE reads in MiXCR, one entry per CDR3 protein. This table has hundreds of thousands of distinct CDR3 sequences, roughly 6.2% appearing once. Specimen: naive T cells sorted from blood. These receptors were collected from a young man in good health. Both conserved end residues are part of each CDR3. The order of the fields is J gene, V gene, clone size, D gene, CDR3 protein, CDR3 DNA. D genes are given only for firm matches. Not all rows give a size; the values are once, few, many and, for expanded clones, a class.

>TRBJ2-1|TRBV7-9|many|NA
CASRVNNEQFF
TGTGCCAGCAGGGTTAACAATGAGCAGTTCTTC
>TRBJ2-1|TRBV7-6|few|TRBD2
CASSLIGLAGLYNEQFF
TGTGCCAGCAGCTTAATTGGACTAGCGGGACTCTACAATGAGCAGTTCTTC
>TRBJ1-1|TRBV5-1|many|NA
CASSIDRNTEAFF
TGCGCCAGCAGCATTGACAGGAACACTGAAGCTTTCTTT
>TRBJ2-7|TRBV7-2|many|NA
CASSLVASGSTYEQYF
TGTGCCAGCAGCCTGGTCGCGTCAGGGAGTACCTACGAGCAGTACTTC
>TRBJ1-1|TRBV14|NA|TRBD1
CASSQRTGGLGTEAFF
TGTGCCAGCAGCCAAAGGACAGGGGGACTGGGCACTGAAGCTTTCTTT
>TRBJ2-7|TRBV25-1|few|NA
CASSELGRNSYEQYF
TGTGCCAGCAGTGAGTTGGGCCGGAACTCCTACGAGCAGTACTTC
>TRBJ2-5|TRBV5-1|few|TRBD1
CASSLQGAGQETQYF
TGCGCCAGCAGCCTGCAGGGGGCTGGCCAAGAGACCCAGTACTTC
>TRBJ2-7|TRBV28|few|NA
CASRGHEQYF
TGTGCCAGCAGGGGGCACGAGCAGTACTTC
>TRBJ2-4|TRBV2|NA|NA
CASSEGQLAKNIQYF
TGTGCCAGCAGTGAAGGACAGTTAGCCAAAAACATTCAGTACTTC
>TRBJ2-1|TRBV20-1|few|TRBD1
CSARVWDRVYNEQFF
TGCAGTGCTAGAGTATGGGACAGGGTCTACAATGAGCAGTTCTTC
>TRBJ2-5|TRBV4-3|NA|NA
CASSQDTGGGKYF
TGCGCCAGCAGCCAAGATACCGGCGGCGGGAAATATTTC
>TRBJ2-3|TRBV11-2|many|TRBD1
CASRRDRDTQYF
TGTGCCAGCAGGAGGGACAGGGATACGCAGTATTTT
>TRBJ1-1|TRBV4-2|NA|NA
CASSQDRGSMNTEAFF
TGTGCCAGCAGCCAAGATAGGGGCAGTATGAACACTGAAGCTTTCTTT
>TRBJ2-3|TRBV7-7|few|TRBD2
CASSDGTSGSSDTQYF
TGTGCCAGCAGCGACGGGACTAGCGGGAGTTCCGATACGCAGTATTTT
>TRBJ2-3|TRBV15|many|TRBD2
CATGVAGLTDTQYF
TGTGCCACCGGGGTAGCGGGGCTCACAGATACGCAGTATTTT
>TRBJ2-1|TRBV5-1|many|TRBD1
CASTPGTGGNEQFF
TGCGCCAGCACACCCGGGACAGGGGGAAATGAGCAGTTCTTC
>TRBJ2-7|TRBV5-1|many|NA
CASSLEGDEQYF
TGCGCCAGCAGCTTGGAGGGGGACGAGCAGTACTTC
>TRBJ2-5|TRBV12-3/TRBV12-4|many|NA
CASSLVRSETQYF
TGTGCCAGCAGTTTAGTACGTAGTGAGACCCAGTACTTC
>TRBJ2-2|TRBV12-3/TRBV12-4|few|TRBD1
CASSEGQGATGELFF
TGTGCCAGCAGTGAAGGACAGGGGGCCACCGGGGAGCTGTTTTTT
>TRBJ2-1|TRBV9|NA|TRBD2
CASSPLGSAGGQNEQFF
TGTGCCAGCAGCCCCCTGGGCTCAGCGGGAGGACAAAATGAGCAGTTCTTC
>TRBJ2-2|TRBV25-1|many|NA
CASSDRQVPGELFF
TGTGCCAGCAGTGACCGACAGGTGCCCGGGGAGCTGTTTTTT
>TRBJ2-1|TRBV12-3/TRBV12-4|many|NA
CASSVGTPEQFF
TGTGCCAGCAGTGTCGGGACACCAGAGCAGTTCTTC
>TRBJ2-3|TRBV10-3|many|TRBD2
CAISGEGIRGGIHTDTQYF
TGTGCCATCAGTGGCGAGGGGATTCGCGGGGGAATCCACACAGATACGCAGTATTTT
>TRBJ1-6|TRBV12-3/TRBV12-4|NA|NA
CASLGPGRGSPLHF
TGTGCCAGCCTAGGGCCAGGGAGAGGTTCACCCCTCCACTTT
>TRBJ1-1|TRBV12-3/TRBV12-4|many|TRBD1
CASSLTGGNTEAFF
TGTGCCAGCAGCTTGACAGGGGGGAACACTGAAGCTTTCTTT
>TRBJ1-1|TRBV10-3|many|NA
CAHRKDVNTEAFF
TGTGCCCACCGGAAGGACGTGAACACTGAAGCTTTCTTT
>TRBJ2-5|TRBV5-8|many|NA
CASSFIGDQETQYF
TGTGCCAGCAGCTTTATCGGGGACCAAGAGACCCAGTACTTC
>TRBJ2-5|TRBV20-1|many|TRBD2
CSAGTSGRVGETQYF
TGCAGTGCGGGGACTAGCGGGAGGGTGGGTGAGACCCAGTACTTC
>TRBJ1-6|TRBV29-1|NA|NA
CSARSGPGVNSPLHF
TGCAGCGCCCGGTCTGGCCCCGGCGTTAATTCACCCCTCCACTTT
>TRBJ2-2|TRBV7-9|many|NA
CASSPTAGELFF
TGTGCCAGCAGCCCAACCGCCGGGGAGCTGTTTTTT